Presented here are 20 T cell receptor beta chains from one specimen sequenced in a study of blood T cell repertoires in COVID-19. Produced via immunoSEQ multiplex PCR; TCRdb's table is partial and in-frame only. The table includes about 34,000 clones, 81% detected once. The sample comprised peripheral blood. These receptors all come from a man between 65 and 85 years old with COVID-19, enrolled during active disease.

This clone was seen a handful of times. V and J are TRBV19 and TRBJ2-5, with 9 bases fitting TRBD1. Losses at the gene ends were 9 bases for V and 5 bases for J; bases not matched to a gene: 25. The germline CDR1 and CDR2 sequences are LNHDA and SQIVND (reference sequence). This CDR3 spans 19 amino acids. The CDR3 coding sequence is TGTGCCAGCACCAGAACGTATAATCCGGGACAGGGCTTAGGGGAGACCCAGTACTTC. Its protein product is CASTRTYNPGQGLGETQYF.

The rearrangement uses TRBV6-5 and TRBJ2-2; 7 positions match TRBD2. Germline values: CDR1 MNHEY, CDR2 SVGAGI. V dropped 4 bases and J dropped 2; count of bases not matched to a gene: 4. The length of the CDR3 is 15 residues. CDR3 in amino acids: CASSFRDYNTGELFF. DNA of the CDR3: TGTGCCAGCAGTTTCCGGGACTATAACACCGGGGAGCTGTTTTTT.

This sequence joins TRBV10-3 and TRBJ1-5; 7 bases map to TRBD1. Unmatched junction bases numbered 1, after V lost 4 bases and J lost 1 base. Germline V CDR1 and CDR2: ENHRY, SYGVKD. The CDR3 length is 14 residues. The CDR3: CAISGGQSNQPQHF. CDR3 sequence (DNA): TGTGCCATCAGTGGGGGACAGAGCAATCAGCCCCAGCATTTT.

The chain employs TRBV6-1 and TRBJ2-3; D is unresolved. Germline CDR1 MNHNS, CDR2 SASEGT. Trimming cost V 2 bases and J 0 bases, with 18 bases left between them. CDR3 length: 18 amino acids. The CDR3 spells CASSELVLGSTSTDTQYF. CDR3 DNA: TGTGCCAGCAGTGAATTAGTCCTCGGTTCTACTAGCACAGATACGCAGTATTTT.

The J gene is TRBJ1-1, the V gene TRBV6-5, with 8 bases fitting TRBD1. The CDR3 is 11 amino acids. Germline CDR1 is MNHEY and CDR2 is SVGAGI. V lost 5 bases and J lost 9; bases outside the gene matches: 2. The CDR3 sequence is CASSPGGKAFF. CDR3 nucleotide sequence: TGTGCCAGCAGTCCAGGGGGCAAAGCTTTCTTT.

This clone is a singleton in its sample. This chain uses TRBV5-1 with TRBJ2-1, with TRBD2 matching 11 bases. This CDR3 region has 16 residues. The germline V gene encodes CDR1 SGHRS and CDR2 YFSETQ. Trimming took 0 bases from V and 6 from J; bases not matched to a gene: 5. The CDR3 nucleotides read TGCGCCAGCAGCTTGGTGCTACTAGCGGGAGTCAATGAGCAGTTCTTC. This encodes CASSLVLLAGVNEQFF.

Comment on this clone: Germline is not matched at one junction end, which may reflect a read error. V gene TRBV28 combines with J gene TRBJ1-5, with D hard to call. There are 14 residues in the CDR3. The germline CDR1 and CDR2 sequences are MDHEN and SYDVKM. The CDR3 bases are TGTGCCAGCAGTTTAGGGTCCCCCAATCAGGCCCAGCATTTT. Translating gives CASSLGSPNQAQHF.

The chain has TRBV3-1 (or the pseudogene TRBV3-2) and TRBJ1-1, with a weak D call TRBD1 (5 bases). CDR1 and CDR2 (germline): LGHDT, YNNKEL (reference sequence). V lost 4 bases and J lost 5, with 11 bases in between. The CDR3 consists of 13 residues. CDR3 loop: CASSRSRGTEAFF. The CDR3 coding sequence is TGTGCCAGCAGCCGCTCCCGGGGGACTGAAGCTTTCTTT.

The rearrangement joins TRBV5-6 to TRBJ1-4; 7 nucleotides line up with TRBD1. Germline trimming cut 5 bases from V and 8 bases from J; bases unmatched to any gene: 15. The germline gives CDR1 SGHDT, CDR2 YYEEEE. CDR3 length: 16 amino acids. The CDR3 DNA reads as TGTGCCAGCAGAGACTACGCCGGGGACAGCCGCGAAAAACTGTTTTTT. As protein: CASRDYAGDSREKLFF.

This chain uses TRBV4-3 with TRBJ2-1, with a weak D call TRBD2 (7 bases). Germline CDR1 reads LGHNA; CDR2 reads YSLEER. The CDR3 contains 15 residues. The V and J ends lost 0 bases and 6 bases respectively, with 12 bases between them. This CDR3 reads CASSQEGGGPNEQFF. In DNA form, the CDR3 reads TGCGCCAGCAGCCAAGAAGGGGGAGGGCCCAATGAGCAGTTCTTC.

The V call is TRBV6-5, the J call TRBJ1-1; D not resolved. The V and J ends lost 6 bases and 10 bases respectively, with 15 bases between them. This CDR3 has 12 amino acids. The V gene's germline CDR1 is MNHEY and CDR2 SVGAGI. CDR3 nucleotide sequence: TGTGCCAGCAGCATTCAAGTAGTTGGAGCTTTCTTT. Its translation is CASSIQVVGAFF.

The chain is built from TRBV4-1 and TRBJ1-6; D may be TRBD1 (5 bases). The CDR3 is 20 residues long. V dropped 0 bases and J dropped 8 bases, with 26 bases sitting between them. Germline assignment: CDR1 MGHRA and CDR2 YSYEKL. CDR3 region: CASSQDWFRGTPTSHSPLHF. The CDR3, as DNA: TGCGCCAGCAGCCAAGACTGGTTTCGGGGGACTCCGACTTCGCATTCACCCCTCCACTTT.

A word on this clone: A read error may produce the germline difference seen at one junction end. The genes are TRBV5-4 and TRBJ2-1; 12 positions match TRBD2. CDR3 length: 16 amino acids. From germline, CDR1 is SGHNT and CDR2 YYREEE (reference sequence). The CDR3 sequence: CASSLEASGRDMQLIF. CDR3 nucleotides: TGTGCCAGCAGCTTGGAGGCTAGCGGGAGGGATATGCAGTTGATCTTC.

The rearrangement links TRBV5-1 to TRBJ1-3; no clear D gene. The V end lost 0 bases, the J end lost 2 bases, and 15 bases lay between the germline ends. This CDR3 comprises 17 residues. Germline V gene data show CDR1 as SGHRS and CDR2 as YFSETQ. DNA of the CDR3: TGCGCCAGCAGCTTGGCCGGAGGTAGGGTAGCTGGAAACACCATATATTTT. Residues: CASSLAGGRVAGNTIYF.

The chain uses TRBV19 and TRBJ1-5; 10 bases match TRBD1. The germline V gene has CDR1 LNHDA and CDR2 SQIVND (reference sequence). J lost 0 bases, V lost 10 bases, and 18 bases had no gene match. The CDR3 covers 19 residues. The CDR3 DNA is TGTGCCACGACGCTTAGGGTGGACAGGGGGTCTCGTAGCAATCAGCCCCAGCATTTT. Its translation is CATTLRVDRGSRSNQPQHF.

The rearrangement joins TRBV12-3 or TRBV12-4 to TRBJ2-5; D unresolved. Deletions cut 5 bases from V and 7 bases from J, with 11 bases between. The CDR3 sequence is 12 residues long. The CDR3 DNA reads as TGTGCCAGCAGTGCAACTCTATCGACCCAGTACTTC. Its translation: CASSATLSTQYF.

The chain uses TRBV6-5 and TRBJ2-3, with D perhaps matching TRBD2 (7 bases). The CDR3 loop spans 14 amino acids. Trimming pared 10 bases from V and 4 bases from J, leaving 18 bases between. Germline V gene sequence: CDR1 MNHEY, CDR2 SVGAGI. The DNA for the CDR3 is TGTGCCACCTCAACTTTCGGGGGGCCAGATACGCAGTATTTT. It encodes CATSTFGGPDTQYF.

The gene calls are TRBV9 and TRBJ1-3, with D unresolved. Trimming pared 3 bases from V and 0 bases from J, leaving 7 bases between. Germline V gene lookup returns CDR1 SGDLS and CDR2 YYNGEE. The CDR3 runs 14 residues. The CDR3 coding sequence is TGTGCCAGCAGCGCCGAGAGCTCTGGAAACACCATATATTTT. It encodes CASSAESSGNTIYF.

V and J are TRBV6-5 and TRBJ2-3; 10 bases match TRBD2. The CDR3 sequence is 15 residues long. V trimming: 2 bases; J trimming: 4 bases; junction bases outside the gene matches: 3. Germline V CDR1 and CDR2: MNHEY, SVGAGI. For the CDR3, the DNA is TGTGCCAGCAGTTACGAGCGGGAGGGCCCAGATACGCAGTATTTT. Amino acid sequence: CASSYEREGPDTQYF.

V gene TRBV19 combines with J gene TRBJ2-2; 8 nucleotides line up with TRBD1. This CDR3 has 16 amino acids. With V trimmed by 6 bases and J by 7 bases, 13 bases remained unmatched. In germline, CDR1 is LNHDA, CDR2 SQIVND (reference sequence). CDR3 loop: CASSSPRTGRDGELFF. The CDR3 nucleotides are TGTGCCAGTAGCTCCCCGAGGACAGGGCGGGACGGGGAGCTGTTTTTT.